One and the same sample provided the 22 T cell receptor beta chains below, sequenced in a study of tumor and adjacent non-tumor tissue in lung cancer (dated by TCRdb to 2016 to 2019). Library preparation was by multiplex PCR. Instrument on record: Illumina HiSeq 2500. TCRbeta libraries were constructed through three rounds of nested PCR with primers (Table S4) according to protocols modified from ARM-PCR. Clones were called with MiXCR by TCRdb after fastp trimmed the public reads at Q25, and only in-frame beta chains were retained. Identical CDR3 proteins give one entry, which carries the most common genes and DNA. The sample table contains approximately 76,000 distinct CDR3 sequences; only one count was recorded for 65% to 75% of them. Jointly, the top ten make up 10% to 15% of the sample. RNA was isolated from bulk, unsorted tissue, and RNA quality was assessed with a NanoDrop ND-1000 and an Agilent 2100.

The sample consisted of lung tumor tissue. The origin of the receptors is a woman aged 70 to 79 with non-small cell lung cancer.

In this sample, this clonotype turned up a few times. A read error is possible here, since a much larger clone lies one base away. CDR3 DNA sequence: TGTGCCAGCGGTTTATTAGACTCAGGGTCACCCCTCCACTTT. This gives the protein CASGLLDSGSPLHF. The J gene is TRBJ1-6, the V gene TRBV28; perhaps TRBD1 as D (5 bases). The CDR3 length is 14 residues. Germline values: CDR1 MDHEN, CDR2 SYDVKM. The entire variable domain, with the rest obtained from reference TRBV28 and TRBJ1-6, is as follows: DVKVTQSSRYLVKRTGEKVFLECVQDMDHENMFWYRQDPGLGLRLIYFSYDVKMKEKGDIPEGYSVSREKKERFSLILESASTNQTSMYLCASGLLDSGSPLHFGNGTRLTVT.

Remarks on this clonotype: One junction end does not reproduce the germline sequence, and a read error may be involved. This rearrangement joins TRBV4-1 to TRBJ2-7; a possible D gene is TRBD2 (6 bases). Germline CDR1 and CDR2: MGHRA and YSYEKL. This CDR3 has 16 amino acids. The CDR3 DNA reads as TGCGCCGGCAGCCAAGAGTGGGGTGGGAGGCCATACGAGCAGTACTTC. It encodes CAGSQEWGGRPYEQYF.

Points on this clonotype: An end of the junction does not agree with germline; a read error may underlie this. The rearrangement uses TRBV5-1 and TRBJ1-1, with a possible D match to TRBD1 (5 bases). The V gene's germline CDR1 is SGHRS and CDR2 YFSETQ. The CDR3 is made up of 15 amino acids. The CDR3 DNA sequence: TGCGCCAACAGCGCTCGGGGGAACCTGAACACTGAAGCTTTCTTT. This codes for CANSARGNLNTEAFF.

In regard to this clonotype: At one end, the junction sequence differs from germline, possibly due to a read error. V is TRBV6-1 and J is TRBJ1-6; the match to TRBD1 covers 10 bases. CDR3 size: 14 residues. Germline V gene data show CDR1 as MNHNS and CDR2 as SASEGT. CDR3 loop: CARIQGQGNSPLHF. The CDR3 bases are TGTGCCAGGATTCAGGGACAGGGGAATTCACCCCTCCACTTC.

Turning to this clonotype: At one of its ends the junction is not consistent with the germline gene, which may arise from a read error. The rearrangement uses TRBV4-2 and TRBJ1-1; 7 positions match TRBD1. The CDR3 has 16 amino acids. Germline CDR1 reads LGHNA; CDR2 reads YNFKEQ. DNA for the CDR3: TGTGCCAACAGCCAAGATACCGGAGAAGGGGGCACTGATGCTTTCTTT. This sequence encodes CANSQDTGEGGTDAFF.

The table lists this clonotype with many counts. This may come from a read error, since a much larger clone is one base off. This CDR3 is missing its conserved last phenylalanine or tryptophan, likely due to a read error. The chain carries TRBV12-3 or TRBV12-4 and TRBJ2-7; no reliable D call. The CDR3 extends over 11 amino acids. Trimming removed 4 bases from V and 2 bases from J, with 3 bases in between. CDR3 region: CASSSTYEQYL. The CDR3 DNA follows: TGTGCCAGCAGTTCGACCTACGAGCAGTACCTC.

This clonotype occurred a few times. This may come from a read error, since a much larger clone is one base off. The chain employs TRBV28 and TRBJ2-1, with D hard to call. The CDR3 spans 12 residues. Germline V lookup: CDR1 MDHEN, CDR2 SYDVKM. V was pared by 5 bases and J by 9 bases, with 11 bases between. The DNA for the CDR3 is TGTGCCAGCAGTAGCCAGGTCACTGAGCAGTTCTTC. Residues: CASSSQVTEQFF. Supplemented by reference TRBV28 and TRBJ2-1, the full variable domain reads DVKVTQSSRYLVKRTGEKVFLECVQDMDHENMFWYRQDPGLGLRLIYFSYDVKMKEKGDIPEGYSVSREKKERFSLILESASTNQTSMYLCASSSQVTEQFFGPGTRLTVL.

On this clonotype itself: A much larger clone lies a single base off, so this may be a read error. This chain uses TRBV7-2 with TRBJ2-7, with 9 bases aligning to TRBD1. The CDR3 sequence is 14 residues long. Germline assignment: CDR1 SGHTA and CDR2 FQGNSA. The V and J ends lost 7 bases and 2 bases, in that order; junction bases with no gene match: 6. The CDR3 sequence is CASTIGQGTYEQYF. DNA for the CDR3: TGTGCCAGCACCATCGGACAGGGGACCTACGAGCAGTACTTC.

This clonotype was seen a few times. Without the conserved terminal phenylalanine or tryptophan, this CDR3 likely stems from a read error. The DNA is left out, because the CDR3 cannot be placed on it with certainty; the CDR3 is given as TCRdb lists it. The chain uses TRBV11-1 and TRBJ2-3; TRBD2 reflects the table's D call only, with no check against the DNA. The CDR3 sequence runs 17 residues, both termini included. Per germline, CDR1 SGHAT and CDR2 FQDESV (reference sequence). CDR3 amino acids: CASSPGLAGAGKDTQYL.

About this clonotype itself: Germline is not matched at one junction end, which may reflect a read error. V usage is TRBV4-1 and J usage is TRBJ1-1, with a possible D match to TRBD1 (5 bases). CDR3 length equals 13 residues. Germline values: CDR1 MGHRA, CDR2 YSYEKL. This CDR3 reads CANSQMGDPEAFF. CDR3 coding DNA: TGCGCCAACAGCCAGATGGGGGACCCTGAAGCTTTCTTT.

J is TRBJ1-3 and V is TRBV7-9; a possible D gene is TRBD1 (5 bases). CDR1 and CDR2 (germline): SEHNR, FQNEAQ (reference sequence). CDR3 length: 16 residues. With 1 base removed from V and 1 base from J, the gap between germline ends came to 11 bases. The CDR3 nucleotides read TGTGCCAGCAGCTTAGGAGGCAGGGTATCTGGAAACACCATATATTTT. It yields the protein CASSLGGRVSGNTIYF.

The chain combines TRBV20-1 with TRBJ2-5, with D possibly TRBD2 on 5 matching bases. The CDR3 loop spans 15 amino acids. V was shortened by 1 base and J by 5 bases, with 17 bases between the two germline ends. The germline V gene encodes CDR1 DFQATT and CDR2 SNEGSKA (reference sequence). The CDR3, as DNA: TGCAGTGCTAGAGGTGCGAGGGCAGAGGCGGAGACCCAGTACTTC. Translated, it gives CSARGARAEAETQYF.

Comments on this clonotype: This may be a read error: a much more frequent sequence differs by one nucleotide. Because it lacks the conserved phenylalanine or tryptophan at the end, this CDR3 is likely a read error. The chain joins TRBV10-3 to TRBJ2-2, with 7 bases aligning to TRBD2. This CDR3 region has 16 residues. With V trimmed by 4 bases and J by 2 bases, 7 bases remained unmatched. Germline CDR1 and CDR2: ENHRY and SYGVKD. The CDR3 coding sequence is TGTGCCATCAGTGGACGCCTAGCGGAAAACACCGGGGAGCTGTTTCTT. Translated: CAISGRLAENTGELFL.

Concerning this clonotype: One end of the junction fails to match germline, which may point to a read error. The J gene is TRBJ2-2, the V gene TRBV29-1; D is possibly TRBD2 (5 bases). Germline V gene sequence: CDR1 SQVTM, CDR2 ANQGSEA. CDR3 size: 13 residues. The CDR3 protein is CSVAAGDTGELLF. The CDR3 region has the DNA TGCAGCGTTGCCGCGGGTGACACTGGGGAGCTGCTTTTT.

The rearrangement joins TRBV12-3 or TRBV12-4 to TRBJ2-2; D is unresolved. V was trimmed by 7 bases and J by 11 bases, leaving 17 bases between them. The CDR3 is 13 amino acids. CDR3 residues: CASTSSWVGELFF. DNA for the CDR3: TGTGCCAGCACTTCAAGCTGGGTCGGAGAGCTGTTTTTT.

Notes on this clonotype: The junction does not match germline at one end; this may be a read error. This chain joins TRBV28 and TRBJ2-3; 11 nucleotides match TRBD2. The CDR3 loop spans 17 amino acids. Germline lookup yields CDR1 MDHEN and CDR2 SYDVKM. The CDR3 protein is CASSSPGLAESKDTQYF. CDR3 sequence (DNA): TGTGCTAGCAGTTCACCGGGACTAGCGGAAAGCAAAGATACGCAGTATTTT.

CDR3 nucleotide sequence: TGTGCCAGCATCTCGGGGGGAGCGCGTCAAACACTCACAGATACGCAGTATTTT. It translates to CASISGGARQTLTDTQYF. V usage is TRBV6-1 and J usage is TRBJ2-3; 7 bases agree with TRBD2. V was pared by 7 bases and J by 2 bases, with 18 bases of the junction left unmatched. The germline V gene has CDR1 MNHNS and CDR2 SASEGT. The CDR3 is 18 amino acids.

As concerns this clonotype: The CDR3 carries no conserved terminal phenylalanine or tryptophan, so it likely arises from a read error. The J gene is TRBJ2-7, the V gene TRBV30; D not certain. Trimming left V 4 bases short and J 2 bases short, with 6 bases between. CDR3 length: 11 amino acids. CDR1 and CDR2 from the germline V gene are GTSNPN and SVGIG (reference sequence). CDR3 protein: CAWKHTYEQYL. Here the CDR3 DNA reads TGTGCCTGGAAGCATACCTACGAGCAGTACCTC.

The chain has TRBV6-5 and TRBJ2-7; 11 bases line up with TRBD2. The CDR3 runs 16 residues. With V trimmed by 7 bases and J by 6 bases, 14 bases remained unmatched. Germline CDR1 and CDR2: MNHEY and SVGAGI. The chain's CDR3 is CASTVGTLAGAGEQYF. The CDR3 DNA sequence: TGTGCCAGCACGGTAGGGACACTAGCGGGAGCGGGCGAGCAGTACTTC.

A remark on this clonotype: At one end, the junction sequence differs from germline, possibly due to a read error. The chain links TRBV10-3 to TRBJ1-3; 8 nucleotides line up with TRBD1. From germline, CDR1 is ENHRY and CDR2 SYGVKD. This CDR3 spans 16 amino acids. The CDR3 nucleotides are TGTGCCATCATTGAGCCTTGGACAGGGTTTGGAAACACTATATATTTT. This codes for CAIIEPWTGFGNTIYF.

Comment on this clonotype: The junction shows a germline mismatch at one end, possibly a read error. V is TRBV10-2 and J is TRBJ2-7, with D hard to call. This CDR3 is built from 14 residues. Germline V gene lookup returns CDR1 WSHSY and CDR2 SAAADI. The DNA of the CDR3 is TGCTCCAGCAGTGCGCTAGTACTTAGTCGACAGCAGTACTTC. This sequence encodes CSSSALVLSRQQYF.

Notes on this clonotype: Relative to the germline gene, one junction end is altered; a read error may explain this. CDR3 residues: CSVEDDRKGAEVFF. The CDR3 DNA sequence: TGCAGCGTCGAAGATGACAGGAAGGGAGCTGAAGTTTTCTTT. The chain is built from TRBV29-1 and TRBJ1-1; D may be TRBD1 (6 bases). This CDR3 region has 14 residues. Germline V gene data show CDR1 as SQVTM and CDR2 as ANQGSEA.